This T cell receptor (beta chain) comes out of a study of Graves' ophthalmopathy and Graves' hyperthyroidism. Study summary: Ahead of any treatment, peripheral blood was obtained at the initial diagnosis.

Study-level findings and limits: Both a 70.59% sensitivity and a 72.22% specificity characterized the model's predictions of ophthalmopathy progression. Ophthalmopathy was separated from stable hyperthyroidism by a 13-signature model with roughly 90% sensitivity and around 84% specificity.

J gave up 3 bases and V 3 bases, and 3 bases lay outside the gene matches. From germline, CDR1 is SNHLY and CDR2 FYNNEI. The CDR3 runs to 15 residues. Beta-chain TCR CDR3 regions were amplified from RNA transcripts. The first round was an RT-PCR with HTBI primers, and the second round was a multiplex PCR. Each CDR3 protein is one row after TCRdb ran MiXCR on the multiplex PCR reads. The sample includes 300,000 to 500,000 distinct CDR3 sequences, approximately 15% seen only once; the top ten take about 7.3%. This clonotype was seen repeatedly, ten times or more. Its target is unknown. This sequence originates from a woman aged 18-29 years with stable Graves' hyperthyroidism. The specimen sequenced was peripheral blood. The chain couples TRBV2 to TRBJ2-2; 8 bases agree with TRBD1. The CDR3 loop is CASSEDRADTGELFF. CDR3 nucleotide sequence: TGTGCCAGCAGTGAGGACAGGGCGGACACCGGGGAGCTGTTTTTT.